This passage covers 13 T cell receptor beta chains from one sample sequenced in a study of shared clonotypes between healthy human individuals. Generated by immunoSEQ multiplex PCR, the TCRdb table keeps only in-frame clones and is missing some. Among roughly 1.4 million clones listed, less than 99% were seen once. Sequencing input: naive CD4+ T cells sorted from blood. Subset described: CD45RA+ positively selected. The receptors were sampled from a man between 25 and 39 years old in good health.

This clone was recorded once. V and J are TRBV9 and TRBJ2-3; D tentatively reads TRBD1 or TRBD2 (5 bases each). CDR1 is SGDLS, CDR2 YYNGEE, per germline. The CDR3 spans 16 residues. V lost 2 bases, J lost 1 base, and 14 bases lay in between. In DNA, the CDR3 is TGTGCCAGCAGCGTGGGGACCCGAGGGGGCACAGATACGCAGTATTTT. Translation gives CASSVGTRGGTDTQYF.

The chain employs TRBV21-1 and TRBJ2-7; the DNA was not used to check the table's D call, TRBD1. TRBV21-1 is reported as a pseudogene. The CDR3 has 17 amino acids. CDR3: CASSKVEDRGLTYEQYF. CDR3 bases: TGTGCCAGCAGCAAAGTTGAGGACAGGGGGCTTACCTACGAGCAGTACTTC.

This CDR3 is CASSPGGSSGRRRQYF. DNA for the CDR3: TGTGCCAGCAGCCCCGGAGGCTCTAGCGGGAGAAGAAGGCAGTACTTC. V usage is TRBV14 and J usage is TRBJ2-7; 10 positions agree with TRBD2. The CDR3 extends over 16 amino acids. The germline CDR1 and CDR2 sequences are SGHDN and FVKESK. Trimming took 4 bases from V and 9 from J; bases not matched to a gene: 15.

J is TRBJ2-3 and V is TRBV6-4; D gene ambiguous. Per germline, CDR1 MRHNA and CDR2 SNTAGT. CDR3 size: 15 residues. Trimming took 2 bases from V and 3 from J, leaving 12 bases between them. CDR3 coding DNA: TGTGCCAGCAGTGACGACGCTCTAGAGACAGATACGCAGTATTTT. It encodes CASSDDALETDTQYF.

The chain has TRBV19 and TRBJ1-2, with 7 bases aligning to TRBD1. Germline V CDR1 and CDR2: LNHDA, SQIVND (reference sequence). Trimming cost V 1 base and J 7 bases; bases outside gene matches: 12. The CDR3 is 16 amino acids. CDR3 in amino acids: CASSIGNPRQGGGYTF. The DNA for the CDR3 is TGTGCCAGTAGTATAGGCAACCCCCGCCAGGGGGGTGGCTACACCTTC.

The rearrangement uses TRBV5-1 and TRBJ2-7, with 7 nucleotides matching TRBD1. The ends lost 3 bases at V and 0 bases at J; junction bases unmatched: 12. This CDR3 has 17 amino acids. Germline loops: CDR1 SGHRS, CDR2 YFSETQ. CDR3 amino acids: CASSSDRVGLGSYEQYF. The CDR3 DNA reads as TGCGCCAGCAGCTCAGACAGGGTGGGGTTGGGCTCCTACGAGCAGTACTTC.

J is TRBJ2-1 and V is TRBV9, with TRBD2 matching over 7 bases. The junction had 11 bases not matched to a gene; V was cut back by 6 bases and J by 5 bases. The CDR3 length is 15 residues. From germline, CDR1 is SGDLS and CDR2 YYNGEE. CDR3 nucleotide sequence: TGTGCCAGCACCCGTAGCGGGTTTAGGAACAATGAGCAGTTCTTC. The encoded protein is CASTRSGFRNNEQFF.

The V gene is TRBV9, the J gene TRBJ2-7; TRBD1 aligns across 9 bases. This CDR3 spans 16 amino acids. The germline V gene encodes CDR1 SGDLS and CDR2 YYNGEE. Losses at the gene ends were 4 bases for V and 2 bases for J; bases not matched to a gene: 10. CDR3 sequence (DNA): TGTGCCAGCAGCCCTCGTGAGGGACAGGGAACCTACGAGCAGTACTTC. Protein: CASSPREGQGTYEQYF.

The rearrangement uses TRBV6-1 and TRBJ1-4, with D perhaps TRBD1 (5 bases). Trimming cost V 7 bases and J 7 bases, with 16 bases left between them. This CDR3 has 14 residues. Germline V gene data show CDR1 as MNHNS and CDR2 as SASEGT. The CDR3 coding sequence is TGTGCCAGCAATACCGGGACGAGGGGTGAAAAACTGTTTTTT. This gives the protein CASNTGTRGEKLFF.

The chain joins TRBV5-4 to TRBJ2-4, with D perhaps TRBD1 (7 bases). Trimming cost V 2 bases and J 3 bases, with 9 bases left between them. CDR3 length: 14 residues. Germline lookup yields CDR1 SGHNT and CDR2 YYREEE (reference sequence). In DNA form, the CDR3 reads TGTGCCAGCAGCTTCCAGGGGGGCAAAAACATTCAGTACTTC. It codes for CASSFQGGKNIQYF.

The chain uses TRBV10-3 and TRBJ2-3, with TRBD2 identical over 7 bases. The CDR3 loop spans 15 amino acids. In germline, CDR1 is ENHRY, CDR2 SYGVKD. V trimming: 0 bases; J trimming: 2 bases; junction bases outside the gene matches: 2. As DNA, the CDR3 is TGTGCCATCAGTGAGTCTAGCGGGTACACAGATACGCAGTATTTT. Translating it yields CAISESSGYTDTQYF.

The chain employs TRBV7-9 and TRBJ2-2; D is unresolved. This CDR3 is 15 amino acids long. CDR1 and CDR2 from the germline V gene are SEHNR and FQNEAQ (reference sequence). Trimming shortened V by 1 base and J by 0 bases, and 6 bases separated the two germline ends. DNA for the CDR3: TGTGCCAGCAGCTTAGGTCAGCCGAACACCGGGGAGCTGTTTTTT. Residues: CASSLGQPNTGELFF. The whole variable domain, remainder taken from reference TRBV7-9 and TRBJ2-2, is DTGVSQNPRHKITKRGQNVTFRCDPISEHNRLYWYRQTLGQGPEFLTYFQNEAQLEKSRLLSDRFSAERPKGSFSTLEIQRTEQGDSAMYLCASSLGQPNTGELFFGEGSRLTVL.

The V gene is TRBV2, the J gene TRBJ2-3; 10 nucleotides align to TRBD1. V was clipped by 6 bases and J by 5 bases; unmatched bases: 2. The CDR3 runs 13 residues. CDR1 is SNHLY and CDR2 is FYNNEI in the germline V gene. CDR3 sequence (DNA): TGTGCCAGCAGCAGGACAGGGGGAGATACGCAGTATTTT. It codes for CASSRTGGDTQYF.